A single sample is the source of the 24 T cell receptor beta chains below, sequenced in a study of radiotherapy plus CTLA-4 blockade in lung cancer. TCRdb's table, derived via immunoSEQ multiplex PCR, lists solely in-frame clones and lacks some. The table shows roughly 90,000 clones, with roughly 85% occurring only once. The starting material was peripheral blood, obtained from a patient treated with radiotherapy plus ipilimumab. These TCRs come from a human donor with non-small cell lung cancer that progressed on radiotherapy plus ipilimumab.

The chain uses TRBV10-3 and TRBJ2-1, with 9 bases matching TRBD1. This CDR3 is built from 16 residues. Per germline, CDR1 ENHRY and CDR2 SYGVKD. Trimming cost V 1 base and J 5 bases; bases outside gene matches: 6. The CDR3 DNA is TGTGCCATCAGTGAGTATGGGACAGGGATTCACAATGAGCAGTTCTTC. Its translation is CAISEYGTGIHNEQFF.

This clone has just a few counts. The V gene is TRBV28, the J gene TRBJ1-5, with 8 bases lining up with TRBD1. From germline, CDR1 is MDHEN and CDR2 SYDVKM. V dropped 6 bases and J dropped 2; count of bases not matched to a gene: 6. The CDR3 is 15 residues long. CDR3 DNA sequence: TGTGCCAGCAGGTCCGGACAGGGACGCAATCAGCCCCAGCATTTT. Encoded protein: CASRSGQGRNQPQHF.

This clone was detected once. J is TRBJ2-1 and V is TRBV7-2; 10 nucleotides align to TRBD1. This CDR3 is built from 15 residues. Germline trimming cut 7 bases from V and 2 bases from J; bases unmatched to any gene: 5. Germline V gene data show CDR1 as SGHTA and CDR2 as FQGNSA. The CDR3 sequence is CASTWTGGTYNEQFF. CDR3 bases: TGTGCCAGCACCTGGACAGGGGGGACCTACAATGAGCAGTTCTTC.

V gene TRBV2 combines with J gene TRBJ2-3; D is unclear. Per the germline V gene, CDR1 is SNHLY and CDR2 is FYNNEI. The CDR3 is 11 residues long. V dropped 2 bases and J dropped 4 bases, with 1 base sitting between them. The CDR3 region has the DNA TGTGCCAGCAGTGAACCAGATACGCAGTATTTT. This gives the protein CASSEPDTQYF.

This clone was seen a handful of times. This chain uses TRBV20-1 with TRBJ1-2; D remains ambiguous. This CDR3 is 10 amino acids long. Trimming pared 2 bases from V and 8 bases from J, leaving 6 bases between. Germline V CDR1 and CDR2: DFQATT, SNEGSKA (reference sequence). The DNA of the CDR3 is TGCAGTGCTAGATGGAACGGCTACACCTTC. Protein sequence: CSARWNGYTF.

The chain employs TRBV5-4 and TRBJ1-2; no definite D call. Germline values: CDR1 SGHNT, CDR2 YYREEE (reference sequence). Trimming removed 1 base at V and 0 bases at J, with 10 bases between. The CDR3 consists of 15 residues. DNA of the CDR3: TGTGCCAGCAGCTTGAATCCATATACTAACTATGGCTACACCTTC. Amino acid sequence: CASSLNPYTNYGYTF.

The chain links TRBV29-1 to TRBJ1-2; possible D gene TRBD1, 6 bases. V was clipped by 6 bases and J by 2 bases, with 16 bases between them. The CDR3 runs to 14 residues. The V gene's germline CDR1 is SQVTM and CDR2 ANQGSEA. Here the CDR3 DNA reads TGCAGCGTGAGCCGGACAGTCCAGAACTATGGCTACACCTTC. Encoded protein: CSVSRTVQNYGYTF.

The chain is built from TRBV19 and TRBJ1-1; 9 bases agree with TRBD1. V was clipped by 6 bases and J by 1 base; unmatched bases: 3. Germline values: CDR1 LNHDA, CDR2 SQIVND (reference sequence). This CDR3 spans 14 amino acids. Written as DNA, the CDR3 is TGTGCCAGTAGGGGGACAGGGAGGAACACTGAAGCTTTCTTT. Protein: CASRGTGRNTEAFF.

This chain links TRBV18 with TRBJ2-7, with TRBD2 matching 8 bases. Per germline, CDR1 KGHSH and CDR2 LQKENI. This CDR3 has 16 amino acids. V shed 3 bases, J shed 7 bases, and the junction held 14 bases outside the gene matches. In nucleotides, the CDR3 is TGTGCCAGCTCACCCACCGGGTCGGGAGGGCCGGGGGAGCAGTACTTC. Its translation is CASSPTGSGGPGEQYF.

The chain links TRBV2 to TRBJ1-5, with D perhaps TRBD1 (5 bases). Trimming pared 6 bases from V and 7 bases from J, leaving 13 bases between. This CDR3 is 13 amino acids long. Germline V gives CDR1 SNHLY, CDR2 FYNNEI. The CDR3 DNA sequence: TGTGCCAGCAGAAACCAGGGAGGCCAGCCCCAGCATTTT. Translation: CASRNQGGQPQHF.

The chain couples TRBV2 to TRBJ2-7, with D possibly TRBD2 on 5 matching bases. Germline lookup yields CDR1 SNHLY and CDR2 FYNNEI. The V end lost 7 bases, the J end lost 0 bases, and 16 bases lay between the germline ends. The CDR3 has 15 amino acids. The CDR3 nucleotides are TGTGCCAGCACCCTGGACTTATCGAGCTCCTACGAGCAGTACTTC. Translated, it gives CASTLDLSSSYEQYF.

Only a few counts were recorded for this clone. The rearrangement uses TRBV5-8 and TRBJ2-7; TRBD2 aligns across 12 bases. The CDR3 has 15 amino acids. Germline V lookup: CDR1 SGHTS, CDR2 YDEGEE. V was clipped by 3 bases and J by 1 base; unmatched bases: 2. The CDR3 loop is CASSSGLAGSYEQYF. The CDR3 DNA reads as TGTGCCAGCAGCTCGGGACTAGCGGGTTCCTACGAGCAGTACTTC.

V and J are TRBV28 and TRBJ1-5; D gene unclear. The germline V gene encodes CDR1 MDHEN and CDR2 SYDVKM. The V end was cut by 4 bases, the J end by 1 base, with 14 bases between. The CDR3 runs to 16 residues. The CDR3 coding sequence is TGTGCCAGCAGTTCTACAAGGTATGGGAGCAATCAGCCCCAGCATTTT. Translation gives CASSSTRYGSNQPQHF.

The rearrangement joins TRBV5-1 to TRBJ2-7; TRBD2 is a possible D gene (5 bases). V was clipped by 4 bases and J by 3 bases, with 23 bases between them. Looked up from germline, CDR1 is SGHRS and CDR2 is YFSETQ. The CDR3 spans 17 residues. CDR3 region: CASSLGTLTHGLYEQYF. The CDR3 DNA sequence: TGCGCCAGCAGCCTCGGAACCCTAACACATGGACTCTACGAGCAGTACTTC.

CDR3 nucleotide sequence: TGTGCCAGTAGTCCCTCACCGGGACAGGGGTCCTATGGCTACACCTTC. This gives the protein CASSPSPGQGSYGYTF. The genes are TRBV19 and TRBJ1-2; 10 nucleotides line up with TRBD1. Looked up from germline, CDR1 is LNHDA and CDR2 is SQIVND (reference sequence). The CDR3 spans 16 residues. After removal of 5 bases from V and 4 bases from J, the junction contained 10 bases not matched to a gene.

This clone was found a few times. Here the CDR3 DNA reads TGCAGCGAAGTTGGGCGGGGAGGGTTCAATGAGCAGTTCTTC. Its translation is CSEVGRGGFNEQFF. The chain uses TRBV29-1 and TRBJ2-1; 7 positions agree with TRBD2. The CDR3 is 14 amino acids. V lost 7 bases to trimming and J lost 6 bases; unmatched junction nucleotides: 12. Germline CDR1 and CDR2: SQVTM and ANQGSEA.

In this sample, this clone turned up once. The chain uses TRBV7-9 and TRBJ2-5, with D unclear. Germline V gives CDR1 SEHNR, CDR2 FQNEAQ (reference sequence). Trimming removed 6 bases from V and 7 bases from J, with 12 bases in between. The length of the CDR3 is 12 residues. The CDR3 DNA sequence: TGTGCCAGCAGTTCGGACCTGGGGACCCAGTACTTC. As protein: CASSSDLGTQYF.

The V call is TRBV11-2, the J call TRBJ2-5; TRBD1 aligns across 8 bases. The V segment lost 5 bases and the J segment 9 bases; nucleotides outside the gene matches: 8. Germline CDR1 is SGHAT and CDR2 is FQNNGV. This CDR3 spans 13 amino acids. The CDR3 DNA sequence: TGTGCCAGCAGCAATAGACAGGGGACGTCCCAGTACTTC. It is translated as CASSNRQGTSQYF.

CDR3 sequence (DNA): TGTGCCAGCAGTGACTCCGGAGATACGCAGTATTTT. This encodes CASSDSGDTQYF. The rearrangement links TRBV2 to TRBJ2-3; no definite D call. In germline, CDR1 is SNHLY, CDR2 FYNNEI. This CDR3 is 12 amino acids long. V shed 3 bases and J shed 5 bases, with 6 bases lying between them.

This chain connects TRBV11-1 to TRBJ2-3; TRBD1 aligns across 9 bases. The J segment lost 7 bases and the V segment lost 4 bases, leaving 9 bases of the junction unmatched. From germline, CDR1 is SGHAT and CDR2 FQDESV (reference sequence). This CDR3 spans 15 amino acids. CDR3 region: CASSSTGTGIYTQYF. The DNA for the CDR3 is TGTGCCAGCAGCTCCACCGGGACAGGGATCTATACGCAGTATTTT.

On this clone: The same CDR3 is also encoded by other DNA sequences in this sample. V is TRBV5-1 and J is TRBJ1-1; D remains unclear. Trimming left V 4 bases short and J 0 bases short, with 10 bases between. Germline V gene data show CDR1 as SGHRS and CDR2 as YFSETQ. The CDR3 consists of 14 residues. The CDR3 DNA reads TGCGCCAGCAGCCTCAGCCGTATGAACACTGAAGCTTTCTTT. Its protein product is CASSLSRMNTEAFF.

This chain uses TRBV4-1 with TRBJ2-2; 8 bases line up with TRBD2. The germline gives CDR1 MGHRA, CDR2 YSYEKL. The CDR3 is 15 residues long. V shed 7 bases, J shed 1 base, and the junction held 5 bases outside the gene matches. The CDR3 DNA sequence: TGCGCCAGCACCCGGGGGGGTTTGAACACCGGGGAGCTGTTTTTT. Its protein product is CASTRGGLNTGELFF.

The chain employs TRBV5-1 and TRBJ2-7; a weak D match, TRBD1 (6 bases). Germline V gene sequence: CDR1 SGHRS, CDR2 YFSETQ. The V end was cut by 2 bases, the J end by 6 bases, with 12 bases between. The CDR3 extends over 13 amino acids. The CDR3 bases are TGCGCCAGCAGCTTCGAGGAAGGGGGCGAGCAGTACTTC. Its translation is CASSFEEGGEQYF.

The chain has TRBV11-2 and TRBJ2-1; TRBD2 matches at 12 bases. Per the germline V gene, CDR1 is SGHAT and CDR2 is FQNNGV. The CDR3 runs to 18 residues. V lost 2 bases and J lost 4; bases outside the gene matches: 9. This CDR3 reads CASSLHPQTSGRYNEQFF. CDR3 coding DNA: TGTGCCAGCAGCTTACACCCACAGACTAGCGGGAGATACAATGAGCAGTTCTTC.